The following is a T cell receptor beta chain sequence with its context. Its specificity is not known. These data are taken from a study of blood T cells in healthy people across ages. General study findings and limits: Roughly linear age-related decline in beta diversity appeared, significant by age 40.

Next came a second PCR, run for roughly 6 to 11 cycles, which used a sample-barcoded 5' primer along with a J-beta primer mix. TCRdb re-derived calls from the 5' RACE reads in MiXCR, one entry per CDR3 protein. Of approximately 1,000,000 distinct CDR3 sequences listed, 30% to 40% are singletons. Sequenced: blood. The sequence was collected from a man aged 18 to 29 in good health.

DNA of the CDR3: TGTGCCAGCAGCCCGGACAGGTCTATTATTGACACAGATACGCAGTATTTT. Translated, it gives CASSPDRSIIDTDTQYF. The chain joins TRBV12-3 or TRBV12-4 to TRBJ2-3, with 7 nucleotides matching TRBD1. There are 17 residues in the CDR3. J gave up 2 bases and V 6 bases, and 14 bases lay outside the gene matches.